A selection of T cell receptor beta chains follows, all from one sample in a study of cytomegalovirus exposure and HLA in healthy donors. Using immunoSEQ multiplex PCR, the repertoire was profiled, and TCRdb retains in-frame clones only, with some absent. In the table there are more than 250,000 clones, about 90% of which are singletons. The sample was PBMCs. These receptor sequences come from a woman under 30 in good health and CMV-seronegative. The CDR3 runs from the conserved cysteine through the conserved F or W. A D gene is named only where the DNA matches it firmly. The size entry is marked missing in some rows and otherwise reads once, few, many or a size class.

v_call	d_call	j_call	clone_size	cdr3_nt	cdr3_aa
TRBV11-2	.	TRBJ1-2	.	TGTGCCAGCAGCCCGACAGGACCCCTGGGCTACACCTTC	CASSPTGPLGYTF
TRBV11-2	TRBD1	TRBJ1-5	.	TGTGCCAGCAGCTTAGATACAGGGGAAAGTCAGCCCCAGCATTTT	CASSLDTGESQPQHF
TRBV19	TRBD1	TRBJ1-3	.	TGTGCCAGCCCCGACAGGGTGTATGGGCACACCATATATTTT	CASPDRVYGHTIYF
TRBV5-4	TRBD1	TRBJ1-2	.	TGTGCCAGCAGCCCTGGGACAGGGGATCTATACTATGGCTACACCTTC	CASSPGTGDLYYGYTF
TRBV25-1	.	TRBJ1-4	.	TGTGCCAGCAGTGGATCCTGGACAGACCGATCTAATGAAAAACTGTTTTTT	CASSGSWTDRSNEKLFF
TRBV7-2	TRBD1	TRBJ1-2	few	TGTGCCAGCAGCTTTCTCGGACAGGGCGGTGGCTACACCTTC	CASSFLGQGGGYTF
TRBV7-9	TRBD1	TRBJ2-3	.	TGTGCCAGCAGCTGGAGGGACAGGGGGGCAGATACGCAGTATTTT	CASSWRDRGADTQYF
TRBV7-6	TRBD2	TRBJ2-2	.	TGTGCCAGCAGCACTAGCGGGGGGAACACCGGGGAGCTGTTTTTT	CASSTSGGNTGELFF
TRBV4-1	.	TRBJ2-7	.	TGCGCCAGCAGCCAAGGGCTGCACTACGAGCAGTACTTC	CASSQGLHYEQYF
TRBV9	.	TRBJ1-1	once	TGTGCCAGCAGCGTAGGGAGGGGTCCTGGGAACACTGAAGCTTTCTTT	CASSVGRGPGNTEAFF
TRBV6-4	.	TRBJ2-2	.	TGTGCCAGCAGTGACACATTGACTGGCGGGGTCTCCGGGGAGCTGTTTTTT	CASSDTLTGGVSGELFF
TRBV19	TRBD1	TRBJ1-6	.	TGTGCCAGTAGTATGACTGGACAGGGGGTTTCACCCCTCCACTTT	CASSMTGQGVSPLHF
TRBV19	.	TRBJ1-1	.	TGTGCCAGTAGTCCTAAGGCGGTGAACACTGAAGCTTTCTTT	CASSPKAVNTEAFF
TRBV5-1	TRBD2	TRBJ2-2	.	TGCGCCAGCAGCCCCCCCAGCGGGGTTACCGGGGAGCTGTTTTTT	CASSPPSGVTGELFF
TRBV7-9	TRBD1	TRBJ2-7	once	TGTGCCAGCAGTTCAGCACCGGGACAGGGCTACGAGCAGTACTTC	CASSSAPGQGYEQYF
TRBV7-8	.	TRBJ2-2	.	TGTGCCAGCAGCTTAGAATATGTTAGTACCGGGGAGCTGTTTTTT	CASSLEYVSTGELFF
TRBV27	.	TRBJ2-7	few	TGTGCCAGCAGTCAAGGGGCTGGGTACGAGCAGTACTTC	CASSQGAGYEQYF
TRBV27	TRBD1	TRBJ1-5	.	TGTGCCAGCAGGAGGGTGGAAGGGGACAGGGGCAATCAGCCCCAGCATTTT	CASRRVEGDRGNQPQHF
TRBV15	TRBD1	TRBJ2-1	.	TGTGCCACCAGCCGGGGACAGCAAGGCTCCTACAATGAGCAGTTCTTC	CATSRGQQGSYNEQFF
TRBV6-1	.	TRBJ2-7	.	TGTGCCAGCAGTCCGAGGACAGCCGAGGACGAGCAGTACTTC	CASSPRTAEDEQYF
TRBV30	.	TRBJ1-1	.	TGTGCCTGGAGTGTCCGCAGGGACACTGAAGCTTTCTTT	CAWSVRRDTEAFF
TRBV6-5	.	TRBJ1-2	few	TGTGCCAGCAGTTACCCCATGAGCGGGGTCTATGGCTACACCTTC	CASSYPMSGVYGYTF
TRBV30	TRBD1	TRBJ1-6	.	TGTGCCTGGAGTAACCCCGGGACAGGGGCCTATAATTCACCCCTCCACTTT	CAWSNPGTGAYNSPLHF
TRBV21-1	.	TRBJ1-6	once	TGTGCCAGCAGCCCCCGGGGAGTCGCCGCTAATCTTTCTAATTCACCCCTCCACTTT	CASSPRGVAANLSNSPLHF
TRBV6-1	TRBD1	TRBJ2-1	.	TGTGCCAGCAGTGACGGGTGGGGACAGGGGAACAATGAGCAGTTCTTC	CASSDGWGQGNNEQFF
TRBV11-2	.	TRBJ2-3	once	TGTGCCAGCAGCCTAACGGGGGGCGACACAGATACGCAGTATTTT	CASSLTGGDTDTQYF
TRBV12-5	.	TRBJ1-2	.	TGTGCTAGTGGTTTGGTACTCGGGGGTGGGTATGGCTACACCTTC	CASGLVLGGGYGYTF
TRBV7-8	.	TRBJ2-7	.	TGTGCCAGCAGCTTCGGACTTTTCTACGAGCAGTACTTC	CASSFGLFYEQYF
TRBV7-3	.	TRBJ2-1	.	TGTGCCAGCAGCTACAGTGGCAATGAGCAGTTCTTC	CASSYSGNEQFF
TRBV4-1	.	TRBJ2-2	few	TGCGCCAGCAGCCAAGAAGGCAGGGGTAACACCGGGGAGCTGTTTTTT	CASSQEGRGNTGELFF
TRBV30	TRBD2	TRBJ2-3	.	TGTGCCTTATCTCCGGGACTAGGCGCAGATACGCAGTATTTT	CALSPGLGADTQYF
TRBV2	TRBD1	TRBJ1-2	.	TGTGCCAGCAGTGGATCCGGACAGGGCTTAAGGTATGGCTACACCTTC	CASSGSGQGLRYGYTF
TRBV4-2	.	TRBJ1-4	once	TGTGCCAGCAGCCAAGATCCCAAGGACAGCCATCCTAATGAAAAACTGTTTTTT	CASSQDPKDSHPNEKLFF
TRBV19	.	TRBJ1-2	.	TGTGCCCCTGGACAGCGTTATGGCTACACCTTC	CAPGQRYGYTF
TRBV7-3	.	TRBJ2-1	.	TGTGCCAGCAGCTACCCCAACAGGGAGCAGTTCTTC	CASSYPNREQFF
TRBV5-4	TRBD2	TRBJ2-2	.	TGTGCCAGCAGCCTCACACTAGCGGGGGGGAGCAGGGAGCTGTTTTTT	CASSLTLAGGSRELFF
TRBV4-1	.	TRBJ1-3	few	TGCGCCAGCAGCCAACCTCTACGGGACAAGGGAAACACCATATATTTT	CASSQPLRDKGNTIYF
TRBV7-8	.	TRBJ1-1	.	TGTGCCAGCAGCTTACAAGGGGCGCAGATCCAGGCTTTCTTT	CASSLQGAQIQAFF
TRBV6-6	.	TRBJ1-2	.	TGTGCCAGCAGTTACTCGGGGGGAATGGATGGCTACACCTTC	CASSYSGGMDGYTF
TRBV5-8	.	TRBJ1-1	.	TGTGCCAGCAGCTTGATAGGGCGGGGGATGGGGAACACTGAAGCTTTCTTT	CASSLIGRGMGNTEAFF
TRBV5-4	.	TRBJ2-3	.	TGTGCCAGCAGCTTTGTTTCTAGCACAGATACGCAGTATTTT	CASSFVSSTDTQYF
TRBV6-1	.	TRBJ1-1	.	TGTGCCAGCAGTGAGGGGGGGCCAAACACTGAAGCTTTCTTT	CASSEGGPNTEAFF